This T cell receptor beta chain was sequenced in a study of blood T cell repertoires in COVID-19. At the level of the study: T cells, B-cell-depleted T cells, or PBMCs provided the cDNA or gDNA that served as material.

Assay used: immunoSEQ multiplex PCR; TCRdb lists only in-frame clones, some missing. Among 110,000 to 150,000 clones listed, approximately 80% were seen once. Germline V CDR1 and CDR2: LNHDA, SQIVND (reference sequence). This CDR3 is 14 amino acids long. The ends were cut back, 6 bases at V and 1 base at J, with 11 bases in the middle. The chain carries TRBV19 and TRBJ2-3; no clear D. This TCR derives from an older woman with acute or convalescent COVID-19. Specimen: peripheral blood. The CDR3: CASSPEVGTDTQYF. The CDR3 DNA is TGTGCCAGTAGCCCCGAGGTGGGCACAGATACGCAGTATTTT.